These 20 T cell receptor beta chains were all obtained from the same sample, sequenced in a study of technical replicates of blood from several donors. This table comes from immunoSEQ multiplex PCR, and its TCRdb copy is limited to in-frame clones, with some not included. The sample contains 79,000 or so clones, 95% to 98% of which appear only once. Material: T cells isolated from PBMCs. The receptor source for this set is a human donor in good health.

V usage is TRBV7-8 and J usage is TRBJ2-7; no clear D gene. The CDR3 covers 12 residues. Deletions cut 5 bases from V and 4 bases from J, with 9 bases between. Per the germline V gene, CDR1 is SGHVS and CDR2 is FQNEAQ. Here the CDR3 DNA reads TGTGCCAGCAGCCTCACCCGGTACGAGCAGTACTTC. It codes for CASSLTRYEQYF. The full variable domain, completed using reference TRBV7-8 and TRBJ2-7, is GAGVSQSPRYKVAKRGQDVALRCDPISGHVSLFWYQQALGQGPEFLTYFQNEAQLDKSGLPSDRFFAERPEGSVSTLKIQRTQQEDSAVYLCASSLTRYEQYFGPGTRLTVT.

This clone was picked up one time. The rearrangement joins TRBV7-3 to TRBJ2-1, with 10 bases fitting TRBD2. The ends lost 5 bases at V and 7 bases at J; junction bases unmatched: 14. Germline CDR1 SGHTA, CDR2 FQGTGA. This CDR3 is 17 amino acids long. In DNA, the CDR3 is TGTGCCAGCAGCAAAGCCGTGAGCGGGAGGGCCGTGAATGAGCAGTTCTTC. Its protein is CASSKAVSGRAVNEQFF.

The rearrangement joins TRBV19 to TRBJ1-1; maybe TRBD1 (6 bases). Trimming pared 5 bases from V and 5 bases from J, leaving 15 bases between. Germline CDR1 and CDR2: LNHDA and SQIVND (reference sequence). This CDR3 is 14 amino acids long. CDR3 DNA sequence: TGTGCCAGTAGTCGTTCGGCAAGGGGGACTGAAGCTTTCTTT. Its translation: CASSRSARGTEAFF.

The chain couples TRBV7-9 to TRBJ1-4, with a possible D match to TRBD1 (6 bases). V lost 5 bases and J lost 6, with 16 bases in between. In germline, CDR1 is SEHNR, CDR2 FQNEAQ (reference sequence). The CDR3 extends over 15 amino acids. CDR3 DNA: TGTGCCAGCAGCCCGCCCCAGGGGATACATGAAAAACTGTTTTTT. Translating gives CASSPPQGIHEKLFF.

This chain joins TRBV29-1 and TRBJ2-5; 9 positions agree with TRBD2. Losses at the gene ends were 4 bases for V and 5 bases for J; bases not matched to a gene: 8. The length of the CDR3 is 14 residues. Germline V lookup: CDR1 SQVTM, CDR2 ANQGSEA. CDR3 sequence reads: CSVVGAGGPETQYF. The CDR3 region has the DNA TGCAGCGTTGTGGGGGCGGGAGGGCCGGAGACCCAGTACTTC.

The chain has TRBV11-3 and TRBJ2-1; D gene ambiguous. CDR3 length: 14 residues. V lost 1 base, J lost 0 bases, and 4 bases lay in between. Looked up from germline, CDR1 is SGHNT and CDR2 is YENEEA. CDR3 sequence (DNA): TGTGCCAGCAGCTTAGCGAGCTCCTACAATGAGCAGTTCTTC. This gives the protein CASSLASSYNEQFF.

The CDR3 sequence: CASSPESYYQDTQYF. The DNA for the CDR3 is TGTGCCAGCAGCCCAGAGAGTTACTACCAAGATACGCAGTATTTT. This rearrangement joins TRBV28 to TRBJ2-3; no clear D. CDR3 length: 15 residues. CDR1 and CDR2 from the germline V gene are MDHEN and SYDVKM. Between the trimmed V and J ends, which lost 6 bases and 5 bases, there was a span of 18 bases.

V gene TRBV7-8 combines with J gene TRBJ2-3, with TRBD2 matching 7 bases. There are 16 residues in the CDR3. CDR1 SGHVS and CDR2 FQNEAQ come from the germline V gene. The V and J ends lost 0 bases and 1 base, in that order; junction bases with no gene match: 4. The CDR3 DNA is TGTGCCAGCAGCTTAGCTGCGGGAGTGGGCACAGATACGCAGTATTTT. Translated, it gives CASSLAAGVGTDTQYF.

The rearrangement links TRBV27 to TRBJ2-7, with 10 bases matching TRBD2. J gave up 0 bases and V 4 bases, and 6 bases lay outside the gene matches. The CDR3 is 16 amino acids. The germline V gene has CDR1 MNHEY and CDR2 SMNVEV (reference sequence). The CDR3 DNA follows: TGTGCCAGCAGTTCACCCAGGACTAGCGGCTCCTACGAGCAGTACTTC. Translating gives CASSSPRTSGSYEQYF.

The chain combines TRBV28 with TRBJ1-2, with 11 bases matching TRBD1. CDR1 is MDHEN and CDR2 is SYDVKM in the germline V gene. This CDR3 is built from 13 residues. V lost 5 bases to trimming and J lost 4 bases; unmatched junction nucleotides: 0. The CDR3 loop is CASSGTGGYGYTF. DNA for the CDR3: TGTGCCAGCAGTGGGACAGGGGGCTATGGCTACACCTTC.

The CDR3 region has the DNA TGCGCCAGCAGCTTGGGGGAGGGAAGAGAATACAATGAGCAGTTCTTC. Amino acids: CASSLGEGREYNEQFF. V and J are TRBV5-1 and TRBJ2-1; 7 bases match TRBD2. This CDR3 is built from 16 residues. With 0 bases clipped from V and 4 bases from J, the junction kept 7 bases outside the gene matches. The germline V gene has CDR1 SGHRS and CDR2 YFSETQ.

The V and J genes are TRBV30 and TRBJ2-1; 8 bases match TRBD2. Per germline, CDR1 GTSNPN and CDR2 SVGIG (reference sequence). This CDR3 comprises 14 residues. J gave up 3 bases and V 4 bases, and 5 bases lay outside the gene matches. The CDR3 sequence: CAWNDGRVYNEQFF. The CDR3 region has the DNA TGTGCCTGGAATGACGGGAGGGTCTACAATGAGCAGTTCTTC.

The V call is TRBV6-5, the J call TRBJ2-7, with D uncertain. Germline V gene lookup returns CDR1 MNHEY and CDR2 SVGAGI. Trimming removed 0 bases at V and 0 bases at J, with 12 bases between. There are 16 residues in the CDR3. For the CDR3, the DNA is TGTGCCAGCAGTTACTCGTGGGCAGTTAGCTCCTACGAGCAGTACTTC. Its protein is CASSYSWAVSSYEQYF.

This clone was counted a single time. This sample includes further DNA sequences coding for the same CDR3. V and J are TRBV2 and TRBJ2-3; 7 bases align to TRBD1. The V gene's germline CDR1 is SNHLY and CDR2 FYNNEI. The CDR3 runs 16 residues. V lost 1 base, J lost 5 bases, and 9 bases stayed unmatched. Written as DNA, the CDR3 is TGTGCCAGCAGTGAAGGGGGTAGGGGGCTTGAAGATACGCAGTATTTT. Encoded protein: CASSEGGRGLEDTQYF.

In its sample, this clone was seen once. The chain couples TRBV6-5 to TRBJ1-2; weak D call: TRBD1 (6 bases). V was pared by 7 bases and J by 0 bases, with 12 bases between. Germline values: CDR1 MNHEY, CDR2 SVGAGI. There are 14 residues in the CDR3. For the CDR3, the DNA is TGTGCCAGCATATCGGGGGGCTCTAACTATGGCTACACCTTC. Translated, it gives CASISGGSNYGYTF.

V is TRBV27 and J is TRBJ2-7; the D gene is possibly TRBD1 (5 bases). Germline V gene sequence: CDR1 MNHEY, CDR2 SMNVEV (reference sequence). The CDR3 runs to 15 residues. Between the trimmed V and J ends, which lost 5 bases and 1 base, there was a span of 15 bases. DNA of the CDR3: TGTGCCAGCAGTCCAGGGTCAGGAACTTCCTACGAGCAGTACTTC. It translates to CASSPGSGTSYEQYF.

This rearrangement joins TRBV28 to TRBJ1-3; weak D call: TRBD1 (5 bases). Germline values: CDR1 MDHEN, CDR2 SYDVKM. The CDR3 runs 14 residues. With 3 bases removed from V and 4 bases from J, the gap between germline ends came to 10 bases. In DNA form, the CDR3 reads TGTGCCAGCAGTTTTGCGGACATCGGAAACACCATATATTTT. Its protein product is CASSFADIGNTIYF.

This clone was detected only once. CDR3 sequence: CASSLSLAGADTQYF. CDR3 nucleotides: TGTGCCAGCAGTTTAAGTCTAGCGGGAGCAGATACGCAGTATTTT. This chain joins TRBV27 and TRBJ2-3; 10 positions match TRBD2. V dropped 2 bases and J dropped 4; count of bases not matched to a gene: 3. Germline CDR1 is MNHEY and CDR2 is SMNVEV (reference sequence). The CDR3 runs 15 residues.

The J gene is TRBJ2-1, the V gene TRBV29-1, with TRBD1 matching over 7 bases. CDR3 length: 14 amino acids. In germline, CDR1 is SQVTM, CDR2 ANQGSEA. Trimming took 6 bases from V and 4 from J; bases not matched to a gene: 9. The CDR3 coding sequence is TGCAGCGTGCCGCAGGGGGTGGGATACAATGAGCAGTTCTTC. It is translated as CSVPQGVGYNEQFF.

The rearrangement uses TRBV7-3 and TRBJ2-1, with TRBD2 identical over 9 bases. Unmatched junction bases numbered 13, after V lost 6 bases and J lost 4 bases. Germline V gene lookup returns CDR1 SGHTA and CDR2 FQGTGA. The CDR3 has 17 amino acids. The CDR3 sequence: CASRFPGLAERYNEQFF. Here the CDR3 DNA reads TGTGCCAGCAGATTCCCGGGACTAGCAGAAAGGTACAATGAGCAGTTCTTC.